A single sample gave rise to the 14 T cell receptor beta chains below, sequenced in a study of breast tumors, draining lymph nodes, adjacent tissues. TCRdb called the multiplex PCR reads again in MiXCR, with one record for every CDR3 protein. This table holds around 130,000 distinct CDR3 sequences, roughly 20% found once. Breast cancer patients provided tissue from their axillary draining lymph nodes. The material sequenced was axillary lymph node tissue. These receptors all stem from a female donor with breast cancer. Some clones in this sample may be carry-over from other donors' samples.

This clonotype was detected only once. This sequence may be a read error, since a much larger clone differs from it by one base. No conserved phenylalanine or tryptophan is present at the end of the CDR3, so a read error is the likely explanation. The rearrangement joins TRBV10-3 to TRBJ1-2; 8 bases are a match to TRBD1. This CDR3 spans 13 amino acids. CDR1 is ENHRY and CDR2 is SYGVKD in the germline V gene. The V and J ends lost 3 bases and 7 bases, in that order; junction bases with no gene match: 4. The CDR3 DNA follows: TGTGCCATCAGTGAAAACGGACAGGGTGGCTACACCCTC. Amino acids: CAISENGQGGYTL.

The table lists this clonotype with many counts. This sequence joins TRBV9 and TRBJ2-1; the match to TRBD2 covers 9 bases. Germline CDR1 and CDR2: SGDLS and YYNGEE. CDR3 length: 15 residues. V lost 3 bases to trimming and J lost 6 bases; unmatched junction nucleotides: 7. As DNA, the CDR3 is TGTGCCAGCAGCGAGGGGACTAGCTGGGCCAATGAGCAGTTCTTC. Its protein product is CASSEGTSWANEQFF.

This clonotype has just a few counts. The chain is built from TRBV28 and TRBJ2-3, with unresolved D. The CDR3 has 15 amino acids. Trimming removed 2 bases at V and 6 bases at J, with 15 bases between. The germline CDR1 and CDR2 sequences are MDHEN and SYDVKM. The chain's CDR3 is CASSLDARSGDTQYF. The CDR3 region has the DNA TGTGCCAGCAGTTTAGATGCCAGGAGTGGTGATACGCAGTATTTT.

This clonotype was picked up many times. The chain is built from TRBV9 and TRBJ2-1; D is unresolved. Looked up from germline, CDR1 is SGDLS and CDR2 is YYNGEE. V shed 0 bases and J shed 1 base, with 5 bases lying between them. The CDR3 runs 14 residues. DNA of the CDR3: TGTGCCAGCAGCGTAGACAGTTCCTACAATGAGCAGTTCTTC. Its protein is CASSVDSSYNEQFF.

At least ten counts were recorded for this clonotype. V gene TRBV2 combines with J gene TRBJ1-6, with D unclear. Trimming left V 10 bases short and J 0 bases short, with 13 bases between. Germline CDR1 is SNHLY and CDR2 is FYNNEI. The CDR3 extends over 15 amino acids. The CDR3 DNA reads TGTGCCATCCCGGAGAGTCTCTCCTATAATTCACCCCTCCACTTT. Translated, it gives CAIPESLSYNSPLHF.

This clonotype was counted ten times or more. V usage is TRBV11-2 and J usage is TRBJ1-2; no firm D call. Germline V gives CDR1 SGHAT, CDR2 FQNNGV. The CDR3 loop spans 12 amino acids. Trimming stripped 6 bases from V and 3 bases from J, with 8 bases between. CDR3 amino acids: CASSFTDYGYTF. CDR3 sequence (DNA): TGTGCCAGCAGTTTCACTGACTATGGCTACACCTTC.

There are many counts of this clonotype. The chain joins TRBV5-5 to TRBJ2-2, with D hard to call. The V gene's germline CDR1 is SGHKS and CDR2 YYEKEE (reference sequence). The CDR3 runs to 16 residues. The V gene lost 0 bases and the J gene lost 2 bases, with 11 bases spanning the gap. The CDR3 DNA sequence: TGTGCCAGCAGCTTGGCGGTGGCAGTAAACACCGGGGAGCTGTTTTTT. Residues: CASSLAVAVNTGELFF.

The CDR3 spells CASSSRGPNEQFF. Written as DNA, the CDR3 is TGTGCCAGTTCAAGTAGGGGACCTAATGAGCAGTTCTTC. The chain couples TRBV19 to TRBJ2-1; D is tentatively TRBD1 or TRBD2 (5 bases each). The CDR3 has 13 amino acids. The V end lost 8 bases, the J end lost 7 bases, and 15 bases lay between the germline ends. Germline values: CDR1 LNHDA, CDR2 SQIVND (reference sequence).

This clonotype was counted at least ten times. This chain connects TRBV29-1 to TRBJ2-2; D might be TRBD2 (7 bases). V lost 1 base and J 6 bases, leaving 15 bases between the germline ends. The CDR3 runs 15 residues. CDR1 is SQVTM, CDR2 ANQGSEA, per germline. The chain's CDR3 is CSVEGSGGWSGELFF. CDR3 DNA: TGCAGCGTTGAAGGGTCGGGGGGCTGGTCCGGGGAGCTGTTTTTT.

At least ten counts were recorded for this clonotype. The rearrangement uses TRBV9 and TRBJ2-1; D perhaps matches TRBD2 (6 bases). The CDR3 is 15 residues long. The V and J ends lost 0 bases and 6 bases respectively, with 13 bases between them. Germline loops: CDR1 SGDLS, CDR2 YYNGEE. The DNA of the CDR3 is TGTGCCAGCAGCGTAGTAGACACAGCGGGCAATGAGCAGTTCTTC. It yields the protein CASSVVDTAGNEQFF. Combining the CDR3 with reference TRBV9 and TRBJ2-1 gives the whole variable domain DSGVTQTPKHLITATGQRVTLRCSPRSGDLSVYWYQQSLDQGLQFLIQYYNGEERAKGNILERFSAQQFPDLHSELNLSSLELGDSALYFCASSVVDTAGNEQFFGPGTRLTVL.

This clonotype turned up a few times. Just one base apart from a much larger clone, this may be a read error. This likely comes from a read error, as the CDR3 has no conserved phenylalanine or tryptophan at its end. The CDR3 protein is CASRRRETYNSPLHS. The DNA of the CDR3 is TGTGCCAGCAGGCGGAGGGAGACCTATAATTCACCCCTCCACTCT. The V gene is TRBV2, the J gene TRBJ1-6, with D uncertain. CDR1 and CDR2 from the germline V gene are SNHLY and FYNNEI. The CDR3 is 15 amino acids. The ends were cut back, 6 bases at V and 2 bases at J, with 11 bases in the middle.

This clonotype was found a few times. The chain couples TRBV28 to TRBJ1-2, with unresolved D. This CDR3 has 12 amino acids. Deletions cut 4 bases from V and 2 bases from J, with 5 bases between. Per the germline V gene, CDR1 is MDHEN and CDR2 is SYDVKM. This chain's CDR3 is CASSSRNYGYTF. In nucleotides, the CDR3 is TGTGCCAGCAGTTCTAGGAACTATGGCTACACCTTC.

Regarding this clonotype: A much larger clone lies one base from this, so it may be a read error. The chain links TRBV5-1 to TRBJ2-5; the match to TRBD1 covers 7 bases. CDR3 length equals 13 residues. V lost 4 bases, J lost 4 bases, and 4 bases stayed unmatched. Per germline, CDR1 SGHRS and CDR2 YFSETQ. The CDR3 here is CASSLYRGETQYF. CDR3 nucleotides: TGCGCCAGCAGCCTTTACAGGGGAGAGACCCAGTACTTC. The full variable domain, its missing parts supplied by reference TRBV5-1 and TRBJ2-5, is KAGVTQTPRYLIKTRGQQVTLSCSPISGHRSVSWYQQTPGQGLQFLFEYFSETQRNKGNFPGRFSGRQFSNSRSEMNVSTLELGDSALYLCASSLYRGETQYFGPGTRLLVL.

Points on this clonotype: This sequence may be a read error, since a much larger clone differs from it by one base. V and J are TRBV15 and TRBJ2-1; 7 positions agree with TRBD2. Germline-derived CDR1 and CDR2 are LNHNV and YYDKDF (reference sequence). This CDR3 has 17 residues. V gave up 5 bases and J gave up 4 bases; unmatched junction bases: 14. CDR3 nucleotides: TGTGCCACCAGCCCCTCGGGGCTGGGAGGGTCATACAATGAGCAGTTCTTC. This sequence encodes CATSPSGLGGSYNEQFF.